This TCR beta chain is drawn from a study of blood T cell repertoires in COVID-19. Authors' methods: It was from reference gene primer amplification that nucleated cell counts were estimated. Assay used: immunoSEQ multiplex PCR; TCRdb lists only in-frame clones, some missing. That table supplies the V and J calls and clone size; D and trimming were determined from the DNA. Here the sample spans 200,000 to 250,000 clones, about 84% being singletons. Germline lookup yields CDR1 SGHTA and CDR2 FQGNSA. This CDR3 is 15 amino acids long. J gave up 4 bases and V 5 bases, and 5 bases lay outside the gene matches. Participant age was about 18 to 89 years, and participants resided in 24 US areas. Categorization into cohorts depended on clinical history that participants reported. Recovery meant two consecutive negative NP/OP PCR tests, professional clearance, or resolved symptoms.

The chain uses TRBV7-2 and TRBJ2-6, with 7 bases lining up with TRBD1. The sequencing sample was made of PBMCs or T cells enriched from blood (not recorded which). The receptor was derived from a man aged 60-69 years who had recovered from COVID-19. CDR3 coding DNA: TGTGCCAGCAGCCTCGAGGGGGCCGGGGCCAACGTCCTGACTTTC. Residues: CASSLEGAGANVLTF.